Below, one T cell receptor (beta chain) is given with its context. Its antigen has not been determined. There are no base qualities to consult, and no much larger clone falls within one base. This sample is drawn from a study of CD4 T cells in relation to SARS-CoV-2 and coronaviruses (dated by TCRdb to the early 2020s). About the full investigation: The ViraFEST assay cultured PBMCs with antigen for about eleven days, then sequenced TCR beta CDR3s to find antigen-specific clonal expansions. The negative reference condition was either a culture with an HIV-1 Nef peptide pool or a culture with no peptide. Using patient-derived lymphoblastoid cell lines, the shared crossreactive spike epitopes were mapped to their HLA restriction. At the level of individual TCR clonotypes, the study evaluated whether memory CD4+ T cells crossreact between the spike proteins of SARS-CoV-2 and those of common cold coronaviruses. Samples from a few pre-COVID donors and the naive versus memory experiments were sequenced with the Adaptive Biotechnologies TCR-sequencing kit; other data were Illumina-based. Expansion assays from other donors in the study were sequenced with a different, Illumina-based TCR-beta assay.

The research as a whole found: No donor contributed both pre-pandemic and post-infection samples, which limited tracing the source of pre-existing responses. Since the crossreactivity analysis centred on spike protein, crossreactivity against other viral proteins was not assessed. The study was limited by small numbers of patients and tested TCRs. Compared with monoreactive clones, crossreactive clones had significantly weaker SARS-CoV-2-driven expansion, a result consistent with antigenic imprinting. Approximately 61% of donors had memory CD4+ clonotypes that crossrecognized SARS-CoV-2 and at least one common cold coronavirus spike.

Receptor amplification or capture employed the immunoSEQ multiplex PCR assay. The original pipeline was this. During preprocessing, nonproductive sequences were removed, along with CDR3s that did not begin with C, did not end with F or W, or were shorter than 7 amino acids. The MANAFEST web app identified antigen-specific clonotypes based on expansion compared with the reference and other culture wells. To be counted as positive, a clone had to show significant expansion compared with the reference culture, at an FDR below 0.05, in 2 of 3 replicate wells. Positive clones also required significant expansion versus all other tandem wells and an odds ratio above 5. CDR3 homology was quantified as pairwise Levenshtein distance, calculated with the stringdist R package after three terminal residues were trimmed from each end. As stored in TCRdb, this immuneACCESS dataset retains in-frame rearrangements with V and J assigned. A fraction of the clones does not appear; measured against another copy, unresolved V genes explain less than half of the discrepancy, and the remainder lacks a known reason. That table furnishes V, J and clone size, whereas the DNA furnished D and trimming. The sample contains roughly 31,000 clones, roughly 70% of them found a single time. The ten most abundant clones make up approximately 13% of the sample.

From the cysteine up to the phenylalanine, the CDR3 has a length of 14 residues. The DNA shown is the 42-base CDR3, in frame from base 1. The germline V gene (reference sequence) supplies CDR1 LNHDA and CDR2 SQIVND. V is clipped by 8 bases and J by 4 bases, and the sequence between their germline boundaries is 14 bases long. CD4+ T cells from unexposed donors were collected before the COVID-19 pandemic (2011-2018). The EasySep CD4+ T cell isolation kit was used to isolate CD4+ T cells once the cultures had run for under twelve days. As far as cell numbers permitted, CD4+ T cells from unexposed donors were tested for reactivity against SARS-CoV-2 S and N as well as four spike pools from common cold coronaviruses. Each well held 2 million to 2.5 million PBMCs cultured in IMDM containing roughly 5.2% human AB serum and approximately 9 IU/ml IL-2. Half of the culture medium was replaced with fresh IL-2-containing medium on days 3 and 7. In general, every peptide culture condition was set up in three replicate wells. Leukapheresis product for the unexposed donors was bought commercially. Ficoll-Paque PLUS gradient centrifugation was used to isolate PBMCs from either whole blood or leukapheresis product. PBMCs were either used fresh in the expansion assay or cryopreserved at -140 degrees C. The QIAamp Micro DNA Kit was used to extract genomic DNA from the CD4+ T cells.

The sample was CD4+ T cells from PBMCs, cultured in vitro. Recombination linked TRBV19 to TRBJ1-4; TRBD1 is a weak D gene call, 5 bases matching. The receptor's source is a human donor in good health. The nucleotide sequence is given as TGTGCCAGTTCCCCCCCGGGGCTTAATGAAAAACTGTTTTTT. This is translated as CASSPPGLNEKLFF.